The 6 T cell receptor beta chains listed next were all sequenced from one sample in a study of T-cell reconstitution after alpha-beta-depleted transplantation in children. The TCRbeta library was prepared with unique molecular identifiers. From the PCR reads, TCRdb called clonotypes with MiXCR, one entry per CDR3 protein. The profile covers a few hundred thousand distinct CDR3 sequences, with about 10% appearing a single time and 10% taken by the ten largest. Here the sequenced sample was PBMCs from the stem cell graft donor, taken from the stem cell graft. These receptor sequences come from a human donor who donated a stem cell graft to a child with SCID.

The chain uses TRBV5-1 and TRBJ1-2; D is perhaps TRBD1 (5 bases). Trimming stripped 4 bases from V and 1 base from J, with 17 bases between. The CDR3 consists of 16 residues. From germline, CDR1 is SGHRS and CDR2 YFSETQ. The CDR3, as DNA: TGCGCCAGCAGCCTGAGGCCAGGGAGGGATAACTATGGCTACACCTTC. This codes for CASSLRPGRDNYGYTF.

This clonotype was detected a few times. V usage is TRBV12-3 or TRBV12-4 and J usage is TRBJ2-1; 8 bases agree with TRBD1. This CDR3 region has 17 residues. V shed 7 bases, J shed 8 bases, and the junction held 19 bases outside the gene matches. CDR3 residues: CASNRWGVGTGVDEQFF. DNA of the CDR3: TGTGCCAGCAACAGATGGGGTGTCGGGACAGGCGTCGATGAGCAGTTCTTC.

There are a few counts of this clonotype. The chain recombines TRBV5-1 with TRBJ1-2; possibly TRBD1 for D (5 bases). The CDR3 runs to 13 residues. The V end was cut by 5 bases, the J end by 4 bases, with 12 bases between. Germline CDR1 is SGHRS and CDR2 is YFSETQ. CDR3 sequence (DNA): TGCGCCAGCAGTCCGGGGCATATCTATGGCTACACCTTC. Protein sequence: CASSPGHIYGYTF.

V usage is TRBV20-1 and J usage is TRBJ1-2; TRBD1 agrees at 10 bases. Germline values: CDR1 DFQATT, CDR2 SNEGSKA (reference sequence). With 4 bases clipped from V and 8 bases from J, the junction kept 7 bases outside the gene matches. The length of the CDR3 is 13 residues. This CDR3 is CSATDRGPGGYTF. Here the CDR3 DNA reads TGCAGTGCTACCGACAGGGGGCCTGGGGGCTACACCTTC.

This clonotype was detected a few times. The chain is built from TRBV9 and TRBJ2-3; possibly TRBD2 for D (5 bases). The V and J ends lost 3 bases and 6 bases respectively, with 14 bases between them. The CDR3 has 14 residues. The germline V gene encodes CDR1 SGDLS and CDR2 YYNGEE. The CDR3 region is CASSAWTGVDTQYF. CDR3 bases: TGTGCCAGCAGCGCGTGGACTGGGGTTGATACGCAGTATTTT. Full variable domain (outside the CDR3, taken from reference TRBV9 and TRBJ2-3): DSGVTQTPKHLITATGQRVTLRCSPRSGDLSVYWYQQSLDQGLQFLIQYYNGEERAKGNILERFSAQQFPDLHSELNLSSLELGDSALYFCASSAWTGVDTQYFGPGTRLTVL.

This clonotype was counted a few times. The rearrangement joins TRBV7-9 to TRBJ2-7, with D possibly being TRBD2 (6 bases). Trimming pared 5 bases from V and 0 bases from J, leaving 17 bases between. Germline CDR1 reads SEHNR; CDR2 reads FQNEAQ (reference sequence). This CDR3 is 16 amino acids long. The CDR3 region is CASSGRDSFSSYEQYF. DNA of the CDR3: TGTGCCAGCAGCGGCCGGGACTCGTTTAGCTCCTACGAGCAGTACTTC.